This is a list of T cell receptor beta chains from one sample in a study of regulatory T cells in long-lasting Graves disease. Via MiXCR, TCRdb re-called the multiplex PCR reads, giving one row per CDR3 protein. Here the sample spans 500,000 to 700,000 distinct CDR3 sequences, 25% to 35% being singletons. This specimen consisted of peripheral blood mononuclear cells (PBMCs), obtained when the disease was refractory, from a patient treated with antithyroid drugs. The receptors originated from a female donor with Graves disease. Each CDR3 is given with its conserved first and last residue. Fields, in order: J gene, V gene, D gene, CDR3 length, clone size, CDR3 DNA, CDR3 protein. A D gene is named only where the DNA matches it firmly. Expanded clones are given a class, and other clones once, few, many or no size at all.

>TRBJ2-7|TRBV30|-|13|few
TGTGCCTGGAACGTTCTCCGGGACACCGAGCAGTACTTC
CAWNVLRDTEQYF
>TRBJ2-7|TRBV12-3/TRBV12-4|-|15|-
TGTGCCAGCAGTTTAGTCGGGTACTCCTTCTACGAGCAGTACTTC
CASSLVGYSFYEQYF
>TRBJ2-7|TRBV6-6|-|16|few
TGTGCCAGCAGTTACTCGGGGTACACTCAAACCTACGAGCAGTACTTC
CASSYSGYTQTYEQYF
>TRBJ2-5|TRBV7-9|TRBD2|16|-
TGTGCCAGCAGCCAGAGGACTAGCGGGCCACAAGAGACCCAGTACTTC
CASSQRTSGPQETQYF
>TRBJ2-7|TRBV6-1|-|18|-
TGTGCCAGCAGCCGCCAGAATTGGGGGACCCTCTCGGCCTACGAGCAGTACTTC
CASSRQNWGTLSAYEQYF
>TRBJ2-7|TRBV20-1|-|12|few
TGCAGTGCTAGGAAGGGCATCTACGAGCAGTACTTC
CSARKGIYEQYF
>TRBJ1-6|TRBV25-1|TRBD1|17|few
TGTGCCAGCAGTGAATATCGACAGGGACTCGCTAATTCACCCCTCCACTTT
CASSEYRQGLANSPLHF
>TRBJ2-7|TRBV20-1|TRBD2|12|-
TGCAGTGCTGCGGGCGGGGGTGGCGAGCAGTACTTC
CSAAGGGGEQYF
>TRBJ2-5|TRBV6-1|-|15|-
TGTGCCAGCAGTGAAGCGGGGCCTCCCTTGGAGACCCAGTACTTC
CASSEAGPPLETQYF
>TRBJ1-1|TRBV29-1|-|14|-
TGCAGCGCCACCCCGGGACCCACGAACACTGAAGCTTTCTTT
CSATPGPTNTEAFF
>TRBJ1-2|TRBV28|-|12|many
TGTGCCAGCGGGGGGAATAACTATGGCTACACCTTC
CASGGNNYGYTF
>TRBJ2-7|TRBV30|TRBD1|16|-
TGTGCCTGGAGTCGACAGAGACAGGGTCGATACTACGAGCAGTACTTC
CAWSRQRQGRYYEQYF
>TRBJ1-1|TRBV30|-|12|-
TGTGCCTGGAGATCGAAGGGGACTGAAGCTTTCTTT
CAWRSKGTEAFF
>TRBJ2-7|TRBV12-3/TRBV12-4|TRBD1|12|many
TGTGCCAGCACCCTGGACAGGCACGAGCAGTACTTC
CASTLDRHEQYF
>TRBJ2-7|TRBV28|-|14|-
TGTGCCAGCAGTCTGAGCGGGCCCCAGATTGCAGAGTACTTC
CASSLSGPQIAEYF
>TRBJ2-7|TRBV12-3/TRBV12-4|-|14|few
TGTGCCAGCAGTTTTACCCTTCTAGTCTACGAGCAGTACTTC
CASSFTLLVYEQYF
>TRBJ2-1|TRBV28|TRBD2|15|-
TGTGCCAGCAGTCCGGGACTAGGGTCCAGCAATGAGCAGTTCTTC
CASSPGLGSSNEQFF
>TRBJ1-2|TRBV5-1|-|15|once
TGCGCCAGCAGCCCACTTCTTCCAGACTCCTATGGCTACACCTTC
CASSPLLPDSYGYTF
>TRBJ1-6|TRBV14|-|14|few
TGTGCCAGCAGCCAAACACGCGGGGGTTCACCCCTCCACTTT
CASSQTRGGSPLHF
>TRBJ2-7|TRBV6-5|-|15|few
TGTGCCAGCAGTTCGCCGACTTTGAGCTCCTACGAGCAGTACTTC
CASSSPTLSSYEQYF
>TRBJ2-7|TRBV6-4|TRBD2|15|few
TGTGCCAGCAGTTACTTCGCGCGGGAGTCCTACGAGCAGTACTTC
CASSYFARESYEQYF
>TRBJ1-5|TRBV5-6|-|15|many
TGTGCCAGCAGCTTGTCAGGGGTAAGGTATCAGCCCCAGCATTTT
CASSLSGVRYQPQHF
>TRBJ2-4|TRBV2|TRBD1|14|few
TGTGCCAGCAGCCCGACAGGGACCAAAAACATTCAGTACTTC
CASSPTGTKNIQYF
>TRBJ2-2|TRBV27|TRBD2|16|-
TGTGCCAGCAGTGAAAAGCGGGAGGTGGGAACCGGGGAGCTGTTTTTT
CASSEKREVGTGELFF
>TRBJ2-2|TRBV7-9|-|15|-
TGTGCCAGCAGCACCGGGAACCCGAACACCGGGGAGCTGTCTTTT
CASSTGNPNTGELSF
>TRBJ2-1|TRBV12-3/TRBV12-4|TRBD2|14|-
TGTGCCAGCAGTTTCCGGGAGGGCCGCGGGGAGCAGTTCTTC
CASSFREGRGEQFF
>TRBJ1-1|TRBV6-2/TRBV6-3|-|14|-
TGTGCCAGCAGTTTCGGGGCATCGAACACTGAAGCTTTCTTT
CASSFGASNTEAFF
>TRBJ1-2|TRBV4-1|-|16|-
TGCGCCAGCAGCCATCCAATCCGAGGAATTAACTATGGCTACACCTTC
CASSHPIRGINYGYTF
>TRBJ2-7|TRBV6-1|-|15|few
TGTGCCAGCATCATATCCTCGGGACCCGCGGGGGAGCAGTACTTC
CASIISSGPAGEQYF